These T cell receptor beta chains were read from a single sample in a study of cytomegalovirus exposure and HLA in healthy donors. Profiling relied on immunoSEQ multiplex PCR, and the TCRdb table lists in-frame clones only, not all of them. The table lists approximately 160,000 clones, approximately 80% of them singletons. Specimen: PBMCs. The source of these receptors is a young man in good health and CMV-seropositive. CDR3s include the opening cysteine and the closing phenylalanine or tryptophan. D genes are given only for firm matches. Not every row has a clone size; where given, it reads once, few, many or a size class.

CDR3: CASSSTSRIYEQYF; DNA: TGTGCCAGCAGCTCGACTAGCCGTATCTACGAGCAGTACTTC; J: TRBJ2-7; D: TRBD2; V: TRBV5-6; size: .
CDR3: CASSLGEGLAGDGEQYF; DNA: TGTGCCAGCAGCTTAGGAGAAGGACTAGCGGGGGACGGCGAGCAGTACTTC; J: TRBJ2-7; D: TRBD2; V: TRBV13; size: .
CDR3: CAWSALVTEAFF; DNA: TGTGCCTGGAGTGCTTTAGTCACTGAAGCTTTCTTT; J: TRBJ1-1; D: .; V: TRBV30; size: .
CDR3: CASSWTGGIEQYF; DNA: TGTGCCAGCAGTTGGACAGGGGGTATCGAGCAGTACTTC; J: TRBJ2-7; D: TRBD1; V: TRBV27; size: .
CDR3: CASTPLRVMNTEAFF; DNA: TGTGCCAGTACCCCCCTTCGGGTAATGAACACTGAAGCTTTCTTT; J: TRBJ1-1; D: .; V: TRBV19; size: .
CDR3: CSVPPGGLNYGYTF; DNA: TGCAGCGTTCCACCAGGGGGACTTAACTATGGCTACACCTTC; J: TRBJ1-2; D: TRBD1; V: TRBV29-1; size: .
CDR3: CASSFSGGQETQYF; DNA: TGTGCCAGCAGCTTTAGCGGGGGCCAAGAGACCCAGTACTTC; J: TRBJ2-5; D: TRBD2; V: TRBV7-2; size: .
CDR3: CATSREAGEGSPLHF; DNA: TGTGCCACCAGCAGAGAAGCAGGGGAGGGTTCACCCCTCCACTTT; J: TRBJ1-6; D: .; V: TRBV15; size: .
CDR3: CASSLPQAPYEQYF; DNA: TGTGCCAGCAGCTTACCACAGGCCCCCTACGAGCAGTACTTC; J: TRBJ2-7; D: .; V: TRBV7-9; size: .
CDR3: CASSLRAGGLQPQHF; DNA: TGTGCCAGCAGTTTAAGGGCAGGGGGCCTTCAGCCCCAGCATTTT; J: TRBJ1-5; D: TRBD1; V: TRBV27; size: .
CDR3: CASSSGQPVSGNTIYF; DNA: TGCGCCAGCAGCTCGGGACAGCCCGTCTCTGGAAACACCATATATTTT; J: TRBJ1-3; D: TRBD1; V: TRBV5-1; size: .
CDR3: CASSFRDRAYEQYF; DNA: TGTGCCAGCAGTTTCCGGGACAGGGCCTACGAGCAGTACTTC; J: TRBJ2-7; D: TRBD1; V: TRBV27; size: .
CDR3: CASSVTNTGELFF; DNA: TGTGCCAGCAGTGTTACGAACACCGGGGAGCTGTTTTTT; J: TRBJ2-2; D: .; V: TRBV6-4; size: .
CDR3: CASSQDLRETQYF; DNA: TGCGCCAGCAGCCAAGATCTTCGAGAGACCCAGTACTTC; J: TRBJ2-5; D: .; V: TRBV4-3; size: .
CDR3: CSADRGVGYGYTF; DNA: TGCAGCGCTGACAGGGGGGTAGGCTATGGCTACACCTTC; J: TRBJ1-2; D: TRBD1; V: TRBV29-1; size: .
CDR3: CASSVVSGATYEQYF; DNA: TGTGCCAGCAGCGTAGTTAGCGGGGCTACCTACGAGCAGTACTTC; J: TRBJ2-7; D: TRBD2; V: TRBV9; size: .
CDR3: CASSYSNTGELFF; DNA: TGTGCCAGCAGTTACAGCAACACCGGGGAGCTGTTTTTT; J: TRBJ2-2; D: .; V: TRBV6-5; size: .
CDR3: CASSFLSRTGVNQPQHF; DNA: TGTGCCAGCAGCTTCCTCAGCCGGACAGGGGTCAATCAGCCCCAGCATTTT; J: TRBJ1-5; D: TRBD1; V: TRBV7-9; size: few
CDR3: CASSLGQGKGQPQHF; DNA: TGTGCCAGCAGCTTGGGACAGGGCAAAGGGCAGCCCCAGCATTTT; J: TRBJ1-5; D: TRBD1; V: TRBV5-6; size: .
CDR3: CASSTGTVNNQPQHF; DNA: TGTGCCAGCTCAACCGGGACAGTCAACAATCAGCCCCAGCATTTT; J: TRBJ1-5; D: TRBD1; V: TRBV18; size: .
CDR3: CASSLEQLNTGELFF; DNA: TGCGCCAGCAGCTTGGAACAGCTAAACACCGGGGAGCTGTTTTTT; J: TRBJ2-2; D: .; V: TRBV5-1; size: .
CDR3: CSASRGTGYNF; DNA: TGCAGTGCTAGCCGGGGGACAGGCTATAATTTC; J: TRBJ1-2; D: TRBD1; V: TRBV20-1; size: few
CDR3: CASSGTGGKQPQHF; DNA: TGCGCCAGCAGTGGGACAGGGGGCAAGCAGCCCCAGCATTTT; J: TRBJ1-5; D: TRBD1; V: TRBV10-2; size: few
CDR3: CASSQDRDTEAFF; DNA: TGTGCCAGCAGTCAGGACAGGGACACTGAAGCTTTCTTT; J: TRBJ1-1; D: TRBD1; V: TRBV7-8; size: .
CDR3: CASTGTGTAETQYF; DNA: TGTGCCAGCACAGGAACAGGGACCGCGGAGACCCAGTACTTC; J: TRBJ2-5; D: .; V: TRBV2; size: few
CDR3: CASSLGGEQFF; DNA: TGTGCCAGCAGTTTAGGAGGGGAACAGTTCTTC; J: TRBJ2-1; D: .; V: TRBV28; size: .
CDR3: CASSPGQGAYEQYF; DNA: TGTGCTAGCAGCCCCGGACAGGGGGCTTACGAGCAGTACTTC; J: TRBJ2-7; D: TRBD1; V: TRBV7-7; size: .
CDR3: CASAGLAGGTDTQYF; DNA: TGTGCCAGCGCCGGACTAGCGGGGGGGACAGATACGCAGTATTTT; J: TRBJ2-3; D: TRBD2; V: TRBV6-1; size: .
CDR3: CSAIRGSTEAFF; DNA: TGCAGCGCAATACGGGGGAGTACTGAAGCTTTCTTT; J: TRBJ1-1; D: .; V: TRBV29-1; size: few
CDR3: CASRGTGFEKLFF; DNA: TGTGCCAGCAGGGGGACAGGGTTTGAAAAACTGTTTTTT; J: TRBJ1-4; D: TRBD1; V: TRBV28; size: .
CDR3: CASSETGFYGYTF; DNA: TGTGCCAGTAGTGAGACAGGGTTCTATGGCTACACCTTC; J: TRBJ1-2; D: TRBD1; V: TRBV19; size: .
CDR3: CASSSAGTSSTDTQYF; DNA: TGTGCCAGCAGCTCCGCCGGGACTAGCAGCACAGATACGCAGTATTTT; J: TRBJ2-3; D: TRBD2; V: TRBV7-2; size: .